The rows below give T cell receptor beta chains drawn from one sample of a study of T cells after yellow fever vaccination. TCRdb recomputed calls from the 5' RACE reads with MiXCR, one row per CDR3 protein. The sample consists of about 340,000 distinct CDR3 sequences, 8.7% of them appearing once. Sequences were derived from PBMCs, sampled on the day of the first yellow fever vaccination. Every receptor here comes from a man aged 18 to 29 who received the YFV17D yellow fever vaccine. The CDR3 runs from the conserved cysteine through the conserved F or W.

>TRBV7-2|14|TRBJ1-5
CASSFRLGNQPQHF
>TRBV14|16|TRBJ2-7
CASSHGFDKTDYEQYF
>TRBV28|12|TRBJ2-3
CASSFRRGAQYF
>TRBV7-6|15|TRBJ2-1
CASSLSQDWGYEQFF
>TRBV4-3|17|TRBJ2-1
CASSQDVASGGENEQFF
>TRBV29-1|12|TRBJ2-7
CSVEKGRYEQYF
>TRBV5-1|14|TRBJ2-2
CASRTGTHTGELFF
>TRBV29-1|14|TRBJ2-3
CSVVAGALFDTQYF
>TRBV27|14|TRBJ1-4
CASSDTVMNEKLFF
>TRBV11-2|14|TRBJ1-2
CASSSSGGPYGYTF
>TRBV6-2/TRBV6-3|12|TRBJ1-5
CASSLFGRPQHF
>TRBV19|16|TRBJ2-7
CASSAPGQGALLEQYF
>TRBV5-1|13|TRBJ2-1
CASAQGRGYEQFF
>TRBV30|11|TRBJ2-3
CAWSMAYTQYF
>TRBV11-2|18|TRBJ2-2
CASSRIQAGGPDTGELFF
>TRBV11-1|18|TRBJ1-4
CAISPRQTDLWLNEKLFF
>TRBV4-3|13|TRBJ2-1
CASSKGEYNEQFF